This TCR beta chain derives from a study of CD8 T cells in ankylosing spondylitis. The length of the CDR3 is 14 residues. CDR1 is MNHNS, CDR2 SASEGT, per germline. J gave up 0 bases and V 6 bases, and 2 bases lay outside the gene matches. This clonotype has just a few counts. Its antigen is still unknown. Generation of TCR beta libraries employed quantitative 5'-RACE incorporating molecular barcodes. TCRdb analysed the 5' RACE reads with MiXCR anew, one entry per CDR3 protein. The table lists about 310,000 distinct CDR3 sequences, less than 25% of them singletons. Points from the study as a whole: Researchers report that disease-linked clones proved CD8+ and relatively rare in peripheral blood.

The V and J genes are TRBV6-1 and TRBJ2-7, with 10 bases fitting TRBD2. This sequence originates from a female donor with ankylosing spondylitis or in good health (not recorded which). The sequenced material came from blood, either unsorted or a sorted T cell fraction (not recorded which). The CDR3 coding sequence is TGTGCCAGCAGGGGACTAGCGACCTCCTACGAGCAGTACTTC. Translation: CASRGLATSYEQYF.